This TCR beta chain was documented in a study of shared clonotypes between healthy human individuals. The unsorted samples had some 90 million PBMCs used for genomic DNA. CDR3 size: 12 residues. Only in-frame clones appear in the TCRdb table, and some are missing; sequencing was by immunoSEQ multiplex PCR. The sample lists 450,000 to 550,000 clones; approximately 85% were seen once. The chain recombines TRBV21-1 with TRBJ2-5; the listed D gene, TRBD2, was not tested against the DNA. TRBV21-1 is flagged as a pseudogene. The origin of this receptor is a woman between 40 and 55 years old in good health. Some clones in this sample may be carry-over from other donors' samples. Sequencing was done on a sample of PBMCs. The CDR3 reads CARGGLEETQYF. For the CDR3, the DNA is TGTGCCAGGGGGGGACTAGAGGAGACCCAGTACTTC.